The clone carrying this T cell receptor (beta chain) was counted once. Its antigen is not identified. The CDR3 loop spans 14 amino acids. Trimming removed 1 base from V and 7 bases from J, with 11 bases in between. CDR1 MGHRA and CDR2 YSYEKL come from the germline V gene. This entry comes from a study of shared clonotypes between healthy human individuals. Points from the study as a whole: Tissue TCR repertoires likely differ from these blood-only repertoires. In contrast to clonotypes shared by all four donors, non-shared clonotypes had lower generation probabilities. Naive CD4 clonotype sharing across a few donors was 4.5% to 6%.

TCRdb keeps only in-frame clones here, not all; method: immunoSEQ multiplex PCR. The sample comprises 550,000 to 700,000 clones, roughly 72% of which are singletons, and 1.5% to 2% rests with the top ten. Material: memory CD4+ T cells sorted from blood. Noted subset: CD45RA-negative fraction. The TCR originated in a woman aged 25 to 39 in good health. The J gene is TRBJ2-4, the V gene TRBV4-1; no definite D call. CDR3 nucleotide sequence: TGCGCCAGCAGCCAAGCGGTGTTCCCGAACATTCAGTACTTC. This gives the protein CASSQAVFPNIQYF.